This record covers a single T cell receptor beta chain. The antigen remains undetermined. Other DNA sequences within the sample encode an identical CDR3. These data come from a study of shared clonotypes between healthy human individuals. Whole-study context: Donor composition was a couple of women and a few men, aged 18 to 49.

General study points: Sharing of clonotypes among donors was expected to vary with sequencing depth. In the sorted subsets, rarefaction showed sequencing was incomplete despite large depth.

V lost 1 base and J 0 bases, leaving 11 bases between the germline ends. The CDR3 runs to 15 residues. Germline values: CDR1 SGDLS, CDR2 YYNGEE. The method was immunoSEQ multiplex PCR; TCRdb's version includes in-frame clones alone and lacks a portion of them. Here the sample spans approximately 2,300,000 clones, 80% to 95% being singletons. The healthy adult donors were HIV-negative and reported no recent acute infections or vaccinations. Sequenced: naive CD4+ T cells from PBMCs. Indicated subset: CD45RA+ positively selected. The TCR sequence derives from a man between 18 and 35 years old in good health. Some clones in this sample may be carry-over from other donors' samples. The chain has TRBV9 and TRBJ2-7, with a possible D match to TRBD1 (6 bases). CDR3 nucleotides: TGTGCCAGCAGCGTACAGGGGTCAAGCTCCTACGAGCAGTACTTC. It is translated as CASSVQGSSSYEQYF.